This TCR beta chain is from a study of blood T cell repertoires in COVID-19 (dated by TCRdb to 2020 to 2022). Notes on the research overall: The collaborator samples originated in the United States, Italy and Spain and spanned the acute and convalescent phases of COVID-19. The material from the prospective study consisted of cDNA or gDNA derived from T cells, B-cell-depleted T cells, or PBMCs. Deeply sampled blood TCRbeta repertoires from subjects exposed to, actively infected with, or recovered from COVID-19 were included in the dataset. The repertoires were released in a freely available public database meant as a resource for research on the immune response to SARS-CoV-2. Samples were obtained from the ongoing ImmuneRACE study (first 160 participants) and from 1,254 subjects provided by 6 global collaborators. A de-identified subject ID, COVID-19 status, age in years and sex were almost always included in the sample metadata. Where HLA class I and class II types were available, the types were taken from metadata supplied by the sample provider, not from assay-based typing.

Whole blood was collected in K2EDTA tubes by collaborating institutions according to the institutions' own protocols. For TCRbeta analysis, collaborators shipped samples in one of three forms: frozen whole blood, isolated PBMCs, or DNA extracted from either of those sample types. The immunoSEQ Assay, a bias-controlled multiplex PCR, was used to amplify TCRbeta CDR3 regions from genomic DNA. Per the source publication's procedure: Within the assay, amplification of reference gene primers was used to estimate how many nucleated cells each sample contained. To quantify the absolute abundance of each unique TCRbeta CDR3 rearrangement, sequence reads were collapsed and filtered. Productive Simpson clonality was computed per sample as the square root of Simpson's diversity index over productive rearrangements. TCRdb took over this immuneACCESS table, retaining in-frame rearrangements with V and J assigned. Such tables are incomplete; in checked studies, under half of the missing clones stem from an unresolved V gene, and the remainder is unexplained. V and J calls and clone size come straight from that table; D and trimming were deduced from the DNA. Present in this sample are 250,000 to 300,000 clones, approximately 85% of which were seen just once. The top ten clones comprise more than 4.5% of the sample.

From the cysteine up to the phenylalanine, the CDR3 has a length of 13 residues. Solely the CDR3 DNA is kept, with 39 bases framed from the first base. CDR1 and CDR2, per the germline V gene, are SQVTM and ANQGSEA. V is cut back by 4 bases and J by 5 bases, with 7 bases in the junction unmatched. Paper-wide results and their limitations: The quantity of clinical and demographic metadata differed by source and by participant and was supplied without curation.

On this clone: It lacks a known antigen. No qualities accompany the bases; no much larger clone lies one base away.

The sequence derives from a man aged 45-65 years with active or convalescent COVID-19. The sequenced material came from peripheral blood. Rearrangement joined TRBV29-1 to TRBJ1-1; 7 central nucleotides agree with TRBD1. The DNA sequence is TGCAGCGTTGCGACAGGGAGAGCGACTGAAGCTTTCTTT. This encodes CSVATGRATEAFF.